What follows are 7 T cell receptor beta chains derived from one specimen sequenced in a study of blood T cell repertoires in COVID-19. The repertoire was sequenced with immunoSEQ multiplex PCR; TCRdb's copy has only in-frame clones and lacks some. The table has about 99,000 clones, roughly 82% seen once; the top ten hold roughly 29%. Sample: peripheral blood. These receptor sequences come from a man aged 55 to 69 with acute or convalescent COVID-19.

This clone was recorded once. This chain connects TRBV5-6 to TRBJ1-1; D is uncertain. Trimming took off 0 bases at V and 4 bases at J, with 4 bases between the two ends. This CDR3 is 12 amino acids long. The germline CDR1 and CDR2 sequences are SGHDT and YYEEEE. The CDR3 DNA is TGTGCCAGCAGCTTGGGCAGCACTGAAGCTTTCTTT. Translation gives CASSLGSTEAFF.

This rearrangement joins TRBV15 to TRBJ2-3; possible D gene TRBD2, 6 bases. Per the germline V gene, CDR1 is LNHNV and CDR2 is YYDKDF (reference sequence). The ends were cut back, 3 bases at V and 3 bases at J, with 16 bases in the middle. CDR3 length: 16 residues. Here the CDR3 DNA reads TGTGCCACCAGCAGGAGGGACGGGGGACCAACAGATACGCAGTATTTT. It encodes CATSRRDGGPTDTQYF.

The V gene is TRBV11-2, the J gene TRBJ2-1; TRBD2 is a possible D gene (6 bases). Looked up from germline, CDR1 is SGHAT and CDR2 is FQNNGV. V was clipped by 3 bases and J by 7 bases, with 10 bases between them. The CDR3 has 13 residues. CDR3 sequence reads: CASSLGLENEQFF. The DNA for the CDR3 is TGTGCCAGCAGCTTGGGACTTGAAAATGAGCAGTTCTTC. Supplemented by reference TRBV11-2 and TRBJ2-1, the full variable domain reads EAGVAQSPRYKIIEKRQSVAFWCNPISGHATLYWYQQILGQGPKLLIQFQNNGVVDDSQLPKDRFSAERLKGVDSTLKIQPAKLEDSAVYLCASSLGLENEQFFGPGTRLTVL.

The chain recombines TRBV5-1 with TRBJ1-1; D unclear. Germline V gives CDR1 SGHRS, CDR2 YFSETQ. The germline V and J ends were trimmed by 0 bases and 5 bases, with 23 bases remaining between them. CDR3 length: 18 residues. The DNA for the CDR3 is TGCGCCAGCAGCTTGGTTTTCGGTCCCCTCCGGGTACGAACTGAAGCTTTCTTT. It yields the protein CASSLVFGPLRVRTEAFF.

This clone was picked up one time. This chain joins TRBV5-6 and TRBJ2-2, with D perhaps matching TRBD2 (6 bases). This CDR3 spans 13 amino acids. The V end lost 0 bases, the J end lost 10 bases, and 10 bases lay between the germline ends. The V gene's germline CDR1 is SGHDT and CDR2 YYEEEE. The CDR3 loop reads CASSLVSSVELFF. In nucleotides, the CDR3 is TGTGCCAGCAGCTTGGTGTCTAGCGTGGAGCTGTTTTTT.

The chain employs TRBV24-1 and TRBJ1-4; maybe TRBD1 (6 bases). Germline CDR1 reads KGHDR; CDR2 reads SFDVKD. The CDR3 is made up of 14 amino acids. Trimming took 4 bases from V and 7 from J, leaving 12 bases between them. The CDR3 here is CATSETGSPEKLFF. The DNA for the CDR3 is TGTGCCACCAGTGAAACAGGGTCCCCTGAAAAACTGTTTTTT.

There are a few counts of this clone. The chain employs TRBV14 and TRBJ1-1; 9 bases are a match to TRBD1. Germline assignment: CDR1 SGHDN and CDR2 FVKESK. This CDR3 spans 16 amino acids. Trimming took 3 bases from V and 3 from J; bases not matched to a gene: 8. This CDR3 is CASSQPGTGLDTEAFF. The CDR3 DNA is TGTGCCAGCAGCCAGCCCGGGACAGGGCTGGACACTGAAGCTTTCTTT.